These T cell receptor beta chains were read from a single sample in a study of CD4 T cells in relation to SARS-CoV-2 and coronaviruses. The antigens these receptors bind are not known. Sequenced by immunoSEQ multiplex PCR; TCRdb stores in-frame clones only, minus some. Of tens of thousands of clones listed, roughly 78% were seen once; the top ten hold 9% to 15%. The sample consisted of CD4+ T cells from PBMCs, cultured in vitro. The receptors derive from a human donor in good health. CDR3s include the opening cysteine and the closing phenylalanine or tryptophan. Fields, in order: D gene, clone size, J gene, V gene, CDR3 DNA, CDR3 protein. A D gene is named only where the DNA matches it firmly. A row's size may be missing; if present it is once, few, many or a size class.

- few TRBJ2-7 TRBV6-6 TGTGCCAGCAGCCTGGGACCTACCTACGAGCAGTACTTC CASSLGPTYEQYF
- - TRBJ1-1 TRBV7-9 TGTGCCAGCAGCTTAGCCTCAGCGAACACTGAAGCTTTCTTT CASSLASANTEAFF
- - TRBJ2-6 TRBV6-5 TGTGCCAGCAGCCTACGGATCTCTGGGGCCAACGTCCTGACTTTC CASSLRISGANVLTF
- - TRBJ2-3 TRBV4-3 TGCGCCAGCAGCCAAAATTTCAGGGAAGATACGCAGTATTTT CASSQNFREDTQYF
TRBD2 - TRBJ2-1 TRBV4-3 TGCGCCAGCAGCCAAGACCCTAGCGGGAGGGCCCATGAGCAGTTCTTC CASSQDPSGRAHEQFF
TRBD1 - TRBJ1-4 TRBV4-3 TGCGCCAGCAGCCAAGATCCGAGGGGACAGGTTAATGAAAAACTGTTTTTT CASSQDPRGQVNEKLFF
- - TRBJ1-4 TRBV7-9 TGTGCCAGCAGCTTTTCATACTCTGCAACTAATGAAAAACTGTTTTTT CASSFSYSATNEKLFF
- - TRBJ2-7 TRBV5-4 TGTGCCAGCAGCTTGGGCCCAACAGGGATGGACGAGCAGTACTTC CASSLGPTGMDEQYF
- few TRBJ2-2 TRBV3-1/TRBV3-2 TGTGCCAGCAGCCCACGAGTAGTAGTGGCCGGGGAGCTGTTTTTT CASSPRVVVAGELFF
TRBD2 once TRBJ2-7 TRBV19 TGTGCCAGTACCGGAGCGGGAGGCCAGCAGTACTTC CASTGAGGQQYF
- - TRBJ1-2 TRBV5-1 TGCGCCAGCAGCGCTCAGGGGCTGGACGGCTACACCTTC CASSAQGLDGYTF
- once TRBJ1-6 TRBV2 TGTGCCAGCATACCGTGGTCTAATTCACCCCTCCACTTT CASIPWSNSPLHF
- - TRBJ1-2 TRBV7-8 TGTGCCAGCGCACGAACAAGGGTGATGGGGGGGCGAGGCTACACCTTC CASARTRVMGGRGYTF